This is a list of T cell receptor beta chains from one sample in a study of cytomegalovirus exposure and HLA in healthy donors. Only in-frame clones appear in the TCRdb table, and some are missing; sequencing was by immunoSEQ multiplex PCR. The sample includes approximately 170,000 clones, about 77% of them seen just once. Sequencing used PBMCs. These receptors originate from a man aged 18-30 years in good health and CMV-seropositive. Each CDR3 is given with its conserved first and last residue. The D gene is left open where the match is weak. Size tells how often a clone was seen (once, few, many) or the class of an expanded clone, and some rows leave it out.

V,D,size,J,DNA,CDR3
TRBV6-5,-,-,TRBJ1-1,TGTGCCACCAACAAGGACATGAACACTGAAGCTTTCTTT,CATNKDMNTEAFF
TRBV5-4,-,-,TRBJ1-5,TGTGCCAGCAGCTTGGCCGGGGGCAATCAGCCCCAGCATTTT,CASSLAGGNQPQHF
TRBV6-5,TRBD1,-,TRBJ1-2,TGTGCCAGCAGTTACACGGGACAGGGGAAGGACTATGGCTACACCTTC,CASSYTGQGKDYGYTF
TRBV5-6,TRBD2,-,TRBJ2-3,TGTGCCAGCAGCGCCGGGGACTACACAGATACGCAGTATTTT,CASSAGDYTDTQYF
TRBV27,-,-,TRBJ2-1,TGTGCCAGCAGGGAATGGACTAGTGGGGGGCTTCACTCCTACAATGAGCAGTTCTTC,CASREWTSGGLHSYNEQFF
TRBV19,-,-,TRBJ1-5,TGTGCCAGTAGTATCCTCCCCCTCCAGCCCCAGCATTTT,CASSILPLQPQHF
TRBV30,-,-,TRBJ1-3,TGTGCCTGGGGGGCCCTCTCTGGAAACACCATATATTTT,CAWGALSGNTIYF
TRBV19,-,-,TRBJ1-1,TGTGCCAGTAGCACAGGAAAGGGGAACACTGAAGCTTTCTTT,CASSTGKGNTEAFF
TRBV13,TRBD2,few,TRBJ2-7,TGTGCCAGCAGCTTTAGCGGGGGCACCTACGAGCAGTACTTC,CASSFSGGTYEQYF
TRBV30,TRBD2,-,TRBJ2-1,TGTGCCTGGACCCTCGGGACTAGCGGGAGCGATGAGCAGTTCTTC,CAWTLGTSGSDEQFF
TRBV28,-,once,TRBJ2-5,TGTGCCAGCCGAGGGACTCCGGAGACCCAGTACTTC,CASRGTPETQYF
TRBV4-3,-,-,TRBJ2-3,TGCGCCAGCAGCCAAGCTAGGCTAGCCGGGGATACGCAGTATTTT,CASSQARLAGDTQYF
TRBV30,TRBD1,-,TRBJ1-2,TGTGCCTGGAGTGTACTCAGACAGGGCGGCTACACCTTC,CAWSVLRQGGYTF
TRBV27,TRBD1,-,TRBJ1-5,TGTGCCAGCAGCCTACAGGGGGACTTCAATCAGCCCCAGCATTTT,CASSLQGDFNQPQHF
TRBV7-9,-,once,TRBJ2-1,TGTGCCAGCAGACCCGACAGGTTCGCGGTCTTC,CASRPDRFAVF
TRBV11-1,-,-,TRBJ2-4,TGTGCCAGCAGCTTAACCCCTGGCGGCAAAAACATTCAGTACTTC,CASSLTPGGKNIQYF
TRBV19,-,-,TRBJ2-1,TGTGCCAGTACCCCCGCCCTTAGCTCCTACAATGAGCAGTTCTTC,CASTPALSSYNEQFF
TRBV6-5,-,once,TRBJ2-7,TGTGCCAGCAGTTACGGGCCGAGCTCCTACGAGCAGTACTTC,CASSYGPSSYEQYF
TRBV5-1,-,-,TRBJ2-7,TGCGCCAGCAGCTTGGGGGACAGAGGGGGGAACTACGAGCAGTACTTC,CASSLGDRGGNYEQYF
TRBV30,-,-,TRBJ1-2,TGTGCCTGGAACTGGGACTACTATGGCTACACCTTC,CAWNWDYYGYTF
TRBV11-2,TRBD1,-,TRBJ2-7,TGTGCCAGCAGCTTAAGGACAGGGAAAGGCGAGCAGTACTTC,CASSLRTGKGEQYF
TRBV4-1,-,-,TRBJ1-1,TGCGCCAGCAGCCAAGAGACAGGATTGAACACTGAAGCTTTCTTT,CASSQETGLNTEAFF
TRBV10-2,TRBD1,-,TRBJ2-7,TGCGCCAGCATAAAGGGACAGGGGGGCTCCTACGAGCAGTACTTC,CASIKGQGGSYEQYF